This T cell receptor (beta chain) was sequenced for a study of vaccination effects on CD4 cells after COVID-19. CDR3 size: 15 residues. Germline V gives CDR1 SGHVS, CDR2 FQNEAQ. The V end was cut by 5 bases, the J end by 2 bases, with 13 bases between. To note about this clone: Its antigen is unknown.

Ahead of sequencing, the ViraFEST assay grew antigen-specific CD4+ T cells using viral peptide pools. Subsequent to a culture period of 10 days, CD4+ T cells were isolated. Nucleocapsid antibodies were negative in the vaccine recipients, who had never had SARS-CoV-2 infection. Cultures used 1.5 million to 2 million PBMC per well, about 10 IU/ml IL-2 and roughly 10 ug/ml peptides. Half-medium changes using IL-2 medium occurred on days 3 and 7. Findings and limits, study-wide: The study found marked clonal contraction of infection- and vaccine-induced clones late after vaccination. Just 1 of 255 vaccine-induced clones in healthy recipients was cross-reactive.

Profiled with immunoSEQ multiplex PCR; TCRdb holds only in-frame clones, not every one. This table has roughly 33,000 clones, less than 80% appearing once. This clonotype was obtained from a human donor who received a COVID-19 vaccine. The rearrangement links TRBV7-8 to TRBJ1-3; D might be TRBD1 (6 bases). This sample comprised CD4+ T cells from PBMCs cultured with HCoV-OC43 spike peptides, obtained before COVID-19 vaccination. Described subset: HCoV-OC43 spike overlapping peptide pool stimulation. DNA of the CDR3: TGTGCCAGCAGCCCGGGGGGGGGCACTGGAAACACCATATATTTT. Its translation: CASSPGGGTGNTIYF.